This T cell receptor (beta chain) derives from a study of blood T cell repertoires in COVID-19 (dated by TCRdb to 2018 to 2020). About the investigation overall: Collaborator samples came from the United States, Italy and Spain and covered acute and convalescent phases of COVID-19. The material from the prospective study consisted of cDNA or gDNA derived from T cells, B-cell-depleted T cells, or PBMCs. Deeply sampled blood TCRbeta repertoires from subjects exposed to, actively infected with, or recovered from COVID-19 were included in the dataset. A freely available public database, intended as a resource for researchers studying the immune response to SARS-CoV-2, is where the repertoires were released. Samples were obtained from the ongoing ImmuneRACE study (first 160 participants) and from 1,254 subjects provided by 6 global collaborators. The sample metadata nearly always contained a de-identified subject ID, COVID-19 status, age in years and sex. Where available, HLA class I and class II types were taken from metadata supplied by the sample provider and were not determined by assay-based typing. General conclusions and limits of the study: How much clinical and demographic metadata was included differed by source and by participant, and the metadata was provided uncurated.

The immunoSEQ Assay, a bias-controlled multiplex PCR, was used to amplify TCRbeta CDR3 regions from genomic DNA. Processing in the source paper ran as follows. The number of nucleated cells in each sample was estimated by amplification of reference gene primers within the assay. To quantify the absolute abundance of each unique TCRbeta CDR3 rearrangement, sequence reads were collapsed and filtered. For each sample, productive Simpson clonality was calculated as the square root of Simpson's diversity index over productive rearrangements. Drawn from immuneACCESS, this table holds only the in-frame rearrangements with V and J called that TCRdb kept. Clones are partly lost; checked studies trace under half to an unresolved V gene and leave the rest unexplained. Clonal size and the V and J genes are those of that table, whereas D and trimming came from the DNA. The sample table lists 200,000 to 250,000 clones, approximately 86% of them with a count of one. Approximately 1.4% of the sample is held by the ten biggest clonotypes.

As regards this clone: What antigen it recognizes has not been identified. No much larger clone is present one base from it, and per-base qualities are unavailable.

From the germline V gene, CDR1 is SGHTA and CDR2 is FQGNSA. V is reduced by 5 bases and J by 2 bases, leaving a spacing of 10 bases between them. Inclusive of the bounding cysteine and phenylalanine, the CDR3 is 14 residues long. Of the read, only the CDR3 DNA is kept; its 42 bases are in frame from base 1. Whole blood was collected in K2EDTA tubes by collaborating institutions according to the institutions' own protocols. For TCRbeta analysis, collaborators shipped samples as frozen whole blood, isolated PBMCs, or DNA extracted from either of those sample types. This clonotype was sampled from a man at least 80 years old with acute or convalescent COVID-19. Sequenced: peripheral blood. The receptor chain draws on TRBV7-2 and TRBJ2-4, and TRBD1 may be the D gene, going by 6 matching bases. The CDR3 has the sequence CASSPDRSKNIQYF. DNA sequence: TGTGCCAGCAGCCCCGACAGGTCCAAAAACATTCAGTACTTC.